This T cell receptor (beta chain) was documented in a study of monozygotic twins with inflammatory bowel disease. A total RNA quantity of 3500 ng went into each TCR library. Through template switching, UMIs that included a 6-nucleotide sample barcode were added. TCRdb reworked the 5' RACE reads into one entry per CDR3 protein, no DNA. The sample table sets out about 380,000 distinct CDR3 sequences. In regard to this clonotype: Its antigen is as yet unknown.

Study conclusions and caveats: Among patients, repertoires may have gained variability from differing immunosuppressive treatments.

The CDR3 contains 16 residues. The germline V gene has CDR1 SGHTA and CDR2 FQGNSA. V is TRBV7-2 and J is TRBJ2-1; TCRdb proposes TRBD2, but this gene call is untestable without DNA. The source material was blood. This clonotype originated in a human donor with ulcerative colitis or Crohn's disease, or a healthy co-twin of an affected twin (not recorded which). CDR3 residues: CASSFSGLAKYNEQFF.